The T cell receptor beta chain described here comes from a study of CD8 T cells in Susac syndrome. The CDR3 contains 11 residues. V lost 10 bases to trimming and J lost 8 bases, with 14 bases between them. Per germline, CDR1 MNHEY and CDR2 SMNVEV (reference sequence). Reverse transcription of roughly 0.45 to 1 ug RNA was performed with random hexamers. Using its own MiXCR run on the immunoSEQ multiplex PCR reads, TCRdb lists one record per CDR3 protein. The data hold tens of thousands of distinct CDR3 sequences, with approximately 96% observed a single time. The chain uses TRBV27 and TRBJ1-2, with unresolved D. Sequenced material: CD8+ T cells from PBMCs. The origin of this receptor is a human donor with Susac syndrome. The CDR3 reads CATISMTGYTF. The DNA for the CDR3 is TGTGCCACTATCAGCATGACGGGCTACACCTTC.